This record covers a single T cell receptor beta chain. Assay: immunoSEQ multiplex PCR; the TCRdb copy retains only in-frame clones and omits some. The data show about 85,000 clones, with around 89% seen just once and 15% to 20% held by the top ten. This specimen belongs to a study of identifying expanded T cells in peripheral blood. Healthy donors had no documented immune events, such as infections, while sampled. The length of the CDR3 is 11 residues. The germline V gene has CDR1 SGHTA and CDR2 FQGNSA. Trimming pared 5 bases from V and 3 bases from J, leaving 5 bases between. This TCR derives from a person aged 18 to 69 in good health. V and J are TRBV7-2 and TRBJ2-7; no definite D call. Input material: blood. CDR3 amino acids: CASSQDYEQYF. As DNA, the CDR3 is TGTGCCAGCAGCCAGGACTACGAGCAGTACTTC.